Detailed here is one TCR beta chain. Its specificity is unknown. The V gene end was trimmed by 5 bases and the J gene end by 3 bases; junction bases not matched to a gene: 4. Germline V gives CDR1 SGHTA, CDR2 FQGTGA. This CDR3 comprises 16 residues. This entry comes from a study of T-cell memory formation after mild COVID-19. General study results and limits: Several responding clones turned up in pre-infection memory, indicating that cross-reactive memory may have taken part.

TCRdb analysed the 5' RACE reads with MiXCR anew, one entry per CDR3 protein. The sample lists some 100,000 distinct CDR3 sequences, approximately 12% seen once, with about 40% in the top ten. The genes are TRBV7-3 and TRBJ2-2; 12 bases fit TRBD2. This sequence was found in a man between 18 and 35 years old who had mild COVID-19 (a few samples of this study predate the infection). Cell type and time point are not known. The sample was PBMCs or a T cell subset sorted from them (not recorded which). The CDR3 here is CASSPRLAGDTGELFF. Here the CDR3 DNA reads TGTGCCAGCAGCCCCCGACTAGCGGGGGACACCGGGGAGCTGTTTTTT. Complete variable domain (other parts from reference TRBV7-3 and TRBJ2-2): GAGVSQTPSNKVTEKGKYVELRCDPISGHTALYWYRQSLGQGPEFLIYFQGTGAADDSGLPNDRFFAVRPEGSVSTLKIQRTERGDSAVYLCASSPRLAGDTGELFFGEGSRLTVL.